This TCR beta chain derives from a study of blood T cell repertoires in COVID-19. Sequencing was performed with immunoSEQ multiplex PCR; in TCRdb, only in-frame clones are kept and a portion is missing. The data contain about 75,000 clones, under 80% of them singletons. The germline CDR1 and CDR2 sequences are SQVTM and ANQGSEA. CDR3 length: 12 residues. V was pared by 7 bases and J by 4 bases, with 6 bases of the junction left unmatched. The sequence derives from a human donor with acute or convalescent COVID-19. The donor label of this sample is uncertain. Specimen: peripheral blood. V gene TRBV29-1 combines with J gene TRBJ2-5; 7 bases agree with TRBD1. The DNA of the CDR3 is TGCAGCGCGAGACAGGGACCAGAGACCCAGTACTTC. Translation: CSARQGPETQYF.